In its sample, the clone carrying this T cell receptor beta chain was seen many times. Its antigen is undetermined. These data are taken from a study of T cell repertoires in cytomegalovirus infection. General study points: HLA-C-restricted TCR beta clonotypes specific for CMV led the ex vivo response.

The CDR3 covers 14 residues. The V and J ends lost 0 bases and 4 bases respectively, with 6 bases between them. CDR1 and CDR2 from the germline V gene are MGHRA and YSYEKL. TCRdb recomputed calls from the reads with MiXCR, one row per CDR3 protein. The table records some 300,000 distinct CDR3 sequences, approximately 8.9% of them present only once. The TCR comes from a human donor in good health (CMV status not recorded). Some clones in this sample may be carry-over from other donors' samples. The V call is TRBV4-1, the J call TRBJ2-2; D is ambiguous. The sequencing input was PBMCs. This CDR3 is CASSQERGTGELFF. In DNA form, the CDR3 reads TGCGCCAGCAGCCAAGAGAGAGGCACCGGGGAGCTGTTTTTT.